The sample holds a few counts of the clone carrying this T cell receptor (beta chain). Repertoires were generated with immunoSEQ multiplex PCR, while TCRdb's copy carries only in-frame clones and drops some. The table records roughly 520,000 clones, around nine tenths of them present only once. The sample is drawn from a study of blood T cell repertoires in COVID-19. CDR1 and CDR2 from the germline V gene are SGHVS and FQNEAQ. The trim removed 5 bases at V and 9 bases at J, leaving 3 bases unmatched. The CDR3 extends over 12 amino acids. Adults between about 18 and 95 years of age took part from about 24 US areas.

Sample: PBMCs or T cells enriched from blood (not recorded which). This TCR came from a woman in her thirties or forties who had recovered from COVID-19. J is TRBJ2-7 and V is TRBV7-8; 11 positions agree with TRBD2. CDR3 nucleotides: TGTGCCAGCAGCCCTAGCGGGAGGTTGCAGTACTTC. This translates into CASSPSGRLQYF.